The clone carrying this T cell receptor (beta chain) came up many times. The target antigen is unknown. The data are from a study of identical twins. Template switching created a universal primer site, and the cDNA included unique molecular identifiers. TCRdb analysed the 5' RACE reads with MiXCR anew, one entry per CDR3 protein. The sample includes about 450,000 distinct CDR3 sequences, around 18% of them seen just once. Germline CDR1 reads SEHNR; CDR2 reads FQNEAQ (reference sequence). Trimming removed 5 bases from V and 2 bases from J, with 15 bases in between. CDR3 size: 15 residues. The study's findings and limits: Zero-insertion results could be subject to partial confounding by invariant MAIT and iNKT cells. Twins shared out-of-frame alpha sequences with excess low generation probability. Cross-sectional statistical analysis was relied on for the conclusions, without the same donors being followed.

The TCR sequence derives from a man aged 45-60 years in good health. This chain links TRBV7-9 with TRBJ1-1; the D is unclear. Sequencing was carried out using naive T cells sorted from blood. The CDR3 region is CASSRGSRVNTEAFF. DNA of the CDR3: TGTGCCAGCAGCCGGGGTTCGAGGGTAAACACTGAAGCTTTCTTT.